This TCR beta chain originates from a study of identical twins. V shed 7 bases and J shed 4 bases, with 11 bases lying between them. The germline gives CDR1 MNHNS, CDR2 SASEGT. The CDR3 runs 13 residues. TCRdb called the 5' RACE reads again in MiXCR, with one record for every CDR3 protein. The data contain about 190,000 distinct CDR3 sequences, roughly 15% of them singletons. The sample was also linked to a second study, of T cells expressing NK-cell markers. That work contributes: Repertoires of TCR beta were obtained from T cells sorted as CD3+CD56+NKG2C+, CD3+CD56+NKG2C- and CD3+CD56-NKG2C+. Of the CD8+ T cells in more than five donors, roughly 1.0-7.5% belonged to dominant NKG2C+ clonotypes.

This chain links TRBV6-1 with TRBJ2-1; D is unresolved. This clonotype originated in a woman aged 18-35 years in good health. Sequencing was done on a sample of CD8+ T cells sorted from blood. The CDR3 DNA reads TGTGCCAGCACCAGCGACGATTACAATGAGCAGTTCTTC. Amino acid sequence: CASTSDDYNEQFF.